The 27 T cell receptor beta chains in this list originate from one sample, sequenced in a study of blood T cell repertoires in COVID-19. The protocol was immunoSEQ multiplex PCR, while the TCRdb copy is restricted to in-frame clones and leaves out a portion. Found here are 250,000 to 350,000 clones, roughly 90% of them singletons; the top ten hold 5% to 7.5%. The sequenced material came from peripheral blood. The source of these receptors is a man aged 18 to 30 who had recovered from COVID-19.

This clone has just a few counts. The chain is built from TRBV6-1 and TRBJ2-1, with D unresolved. Trimming left V 1 base short and J 0 bases short, with 13 bases between. CDR3 length: 17 residues. Germline V gene lookup returns CDR1 MNHNS and CDR2 SASEGT. The CDR3 protein is CASSEVVGSSSYNEQFF. The CDR3 coding sequence is TGTGCCAGCAGTGAAGTAGTGGGTAGCTCCTCCTACAATGAGCAGTTCTTC.

The rearrangement uses TRBV19 and TRBJ1-1; D gene uncertain. This CDR3 region has 15 residues. Trimming shortened V by 5 bases and J by 0 bases, and 13 bases separated the two germline ends. CDR1 is LNHDA and CDR2 is SQIVND in the germline V gene (reference sequence). Here the CDR3 reads CASSPRSPVNTEAFF. The CDR3 DNA reads TGTGCCAGTAGTCCCCGCTCTCCAGTGAACACTGAAGCTTTCTTT. The full variable domain, with the rest looked up from reference TRBV19 and TRBJ1-1, is DGGITQSPKYLFRKEGQNVTLSCEQNLNHDAMYWYRQDPGQGLRLIYYSQIVNDFQKGDIAEGYSVSREKKESFPLTVTSAQKNPTAFYLCASSPRSPVNTEAFFGQGTRLTVV.

The chain uses TRBV5-4 and TRBJ2-7; possible D gene TRBD1, 6 bases. CDR1 and CDR2 (germline): SGHNT, YYREEE (reference sequence). The CDR3 is made up of 14 amino acids. Trimming pared 0 bases from V and 2 bases from J, leaving 9 bases between. The CDR3: CASSLGGPPYEQYF. CDR3 nucleotide sequence: TGTGCCAGCAGCTTGGGGGGGCCCCCCTACGAGCAGTACTTC.

The genes are TRBV9 and TRBJ1-4; the D gene is possibly TRBD1 (5 bases). The CDR3 runs to 15 residues. Germline V lookup: CDR1 SGDLS, CDR2 YYNGEE. V dropped 0 bases and J dropped 4 bases, with 10 bases sitting between them. The DNA of the CDR3 is TGTGCCAGCAGCGTAGCGGGGGGAGTTAATGAAAAACTGTTTTTT. Encoded protein: CASSVAGGVNEKLFF.

The genes are TRBV30 and TRBJ2-7; TRBD2 might be the D (6 bases). Between the trimmed V and J ends, which lost 1 base and 0 bases, there was a span of 16 bases. Germline V CDR1 and CDR2: GTSNPN, SVGIG (reference sequence). This CDR3 is built from 16 residues. CDR3 sequence: CAWSGMEGRSSYEQYF. The DNA of the CDR3 is TGTGCCTGGAGTGGCATGGAAGGGAGGAGCTCCTACGAGCAGTACTTC.

The chain couples TRBV19 to TRBJ1-2, with D unresolved. V gave up 7 bases and J gave up 2 bases, with 8 bases separating them. The CDR3 runs 12 residues. The germline V gene encodes CDR1 LNHDA and CDR2 SQIVND (reference sequence). CDR3 in amino acids: CASMGRNYGYTF. CDR3 coding DNA: TGTGCCAGTATGGGCAGAAACTATGGCTACACCTTC.

J is TRBJ2-7 and V is TRBV5-1; a weak D match, TRBD1 (5 bases). This CDR3 is 15 amino acids long. CDR1 is SGHRS, CDR2 YFSETQ, per germline. V lost 5 bases and J lost 2, with 17 bases in between. CDR3 in DNA: TGCGCCAGCAGTCTGGTGGGGCAGTCCGCCTACGAGCAGTACTTC. Protein: CASSLVGQSAYEQYF.

The chain employs TRBV2 and TRBJ2-1; TRBD1 is a possible D gene (6 bases). The CDR3 is 16 residues long. Trimming took off 1 base at V and 0 bases at J, with 10 bases between the two ends. Germline V gene lookup returns CDR1 SNHLY and CDR2 FYNNEI. CDR3 nucleotide sequence: TGTGCCAGCAGTGAAGGGGGGCCCGGCTCCTACAATGAGCAGTTCTTC. Translation: CASSEGGPGSYNEQFF.

This rearrangement joins TRBV6-5 to TRBJ2-7; 8 bases fit TRBD1. Germline assignment: CDR1 MNHEY and CDR2 SVGAGI. The CDR3 totals 12 residues. J was trimmed by 3 bases and V by 7 bases; bases with no gene match: 2. CDR3 DNA: TGTGCCAGCATCGGGACAGGCTACGAGCAGTACTTC. Amino acid sequence: CASIGTGYEQYF.

This clone appeared a few times. The V gene is TRBV6-5, the J gene TRBJ2-7; D call uncertain. Trimming took 7 bases from V and 2 from J, leaving 12 bases between them. Germline V lookup: CDR1 MNHEY, CDR2 SVGAGI. The CDR3 sequence is 13 residues long. The CDR3 DNA reads as TGTGCCAGCACTCCCCAGTCCGCCTACGAGCAGTACTTC. Protein product: CASTPQSAYEQYF.

This chain links TRBV6-5 with TRBJ1-1, with 7 nucleotides matching TRBD1. The CDR3 has 12 amino acids. Germline CDR1 MNHEY, CDR2 SVGAGI. Unmatched junction bases numbered 8, after V lost 10 bases and J lost 6 bases. The CDR3: CATKRQGAEAFF. CDR3 nucleotide sequence: TGTGCCACCAAAAGACAGGGCGCTGAAGCTTTCTTT.

This chain connects TRBV25-1 to TRBJ2-7, with 8 bases identical to TRBD1. J gave up 1 base and V 1 base, and 6 bases lay outside the gene matches. The CDR3 consists of 16 residues. Germline V gene sequence: CDR1 MGHDK, CDR2 SYGVNS. CDR3 loop: CASSESDREYSYEQYF. The CDR3 nucleotides are TGTGCCAGCAGTGAATCGGACAGGGAATATTCCTACGAGCAGTACTTC.

Concerning this clone itself: This same CDR3 is encoded by further DNA sequences in the sample. This rearrangement joins TRBV7-9 to TRBJ2-7; D unclear. V shed 1 base and J shed 3 bases, with 10 bases lying between them. The CDR3 spans 14 residues. Germline loops: CDR1 SEHNR, CDR2 FQNEAQ (reference sequence). CDR3 bases: TGTGCCAGCAGCTTAGGTGCACAAAACTACGAGCAGTACTTC. Translated: CASSLGAQNYEQYF.

The chain recombines TRBV2 with TRBJ2-1, with D possibly TRBD2 on 6 matching bases. Per germline, CDR1 SNHLY and CDR2 FYNNEI. Deletions cut 7 bases from V and 1 base from J, with 17 bases between. The CDR3 totals 16 residues. In nucleotides, the CDR3 is TGTGCCAGCACCATTCTAGCGCCGAATTCCTACAATGAGCAGTTCTTC. It translates to CASTILAPNSYNEQFF.

V usage is TRBV6-1 and J usage is TRBJ2-7, with D uncertain. The CDR3 consists of 13 residues. Germline assignment: CDR1 MNHNS and CDR2 SASEGT. V was trimmed by 1 base and J by 3 bases, leaving 7 bases between them. The DNA of the CDR3 is TGTGCCAGCAGTGAAGGCCCGGTCTACGAGCAGTACTTC. Residues: CASSEGPVYEQYF.

This chain connects TRBV6-2 or TRBV6-3 to TRBJ1-2, with TRBD1 matching 7 bases. Germline V lookup: CDR1 MNHEY, CDR2 SVGEGT. This CDR3 comprises 16 residues. The trim removed 5 bases at V and 3 bases at J, leaving 12 bases unmatched. In DNA form, the CDR3 reads TGTGCCAGCAGTCCCCCATTACAGGGGACCTACTATGGCTACACCTTC. Translating it yields CASSPPLQGTYYGYTF.

The chain combines TRBV23-1 with TRBJ1-4; TRBD1 aligns across 10 bases. TRBV23-1 is marked as an open reading frame, function uncertain. This CDR3 region has 16 residues. V was clipped by 7 bases and J by 8 bases; unmatched bases: 13. In nucleotides, the CDR3 is TGCGCCAGCATCAGAAAGGACAGGGGGTCTAGGGAAAAACTGTTTTTT. Translating it yields CASIRKDRGSREKLFF.

The rearrangement joins TRBV12-3 or TRBV12-4 to TRBJ2-1; 7 bases align to TRBD2. Losses at the gene ends were 9 bases for V and 6 bases for J; bases not matched to a gene: 8. This CDR3 region has 13 residues. The CDR3 loop is CARGTTGLNEQFF. For the CDR3, the DNA is TGTGCCAGAGGGACTACGGGACTCAATGAGCAGTTCTTC.

This chain links TRBV29-1 with TRBJ1-2, with a possible D match to TRBD1 (5 bases). The CDR3 runs to 13 residues. Per germline, CDR1 SQVTM and CDR2 ANQGSEA. DNA for the CDR3: TGCACCATCCCAGGGCGGAATCAGGGTGGCTACACCTTC. Its translation is CTIPGRNQGGYTF.

The V and J genes are TRBV4-1 and TRBJ1-6, with 9 nucleotides matching TRBD1. The CDR3 sequence is 16 residues long. J gave up 8 bases and V 0 bases, and 5 bases lay outside the gene matches. Germline V gene sequence: CDR1 MGHRA, CDR2 YSYEKL. The CDR3 sequence: CASSQEAGTGYSPLHF. The CDR3, as DNA: TGCGCCAGCAGCCAAGAGGCCGGGACAGGGTATTCACCCCTCCACTTT.

The chain links TRBV19 to TRBJ1-3; the match to TRBD1 covers 12 bases. Germline V lookup: CDR1 LNHDA, CDR2 SQIVND (reference sequence). The CDR3 covers 16 residues. V lost 7 bases to trimming and J lost 3 bases; unmatched junction nucleotides: 7. CDR3 DNA sequence: TGTGCCAGTATCAACCGGGACAGGGGGCTTGGAAACACCATATATTTT. Its translation is CASINRDRGLGNTIYF.

The rearrangement uses TRBV2 and TRBJ1-2; 8 bases match TRBD1. V was pared by 10 bases and J by 9 bases, with 13 bases of the junction left unmatched. Germline CDR1 reads SNHLY; CDR2 reads FYNNEI. The CDR3 covers 13 residues. The CDR3 protein is CATGDQGAGSYTF. CDR3 bases: TGTGCCACGGGGGATCAGGGGGCTGGGAGCTACACCTTC.

This rearrangement joins TRBV6-5 to TRBJ1-2, with 7 bases lining up with TRBD1. Germline CDR1 reads MNHEY; CDR2 reads SVGAGI. This CDR3 has 15 residues. V shed 1 base, J shed 6 bases, and the junction held 8 bases outside the gene matches. The CDR3, as DNA: TGTGCCAGCAGTTACTTCACGACAGGGTCGGATGGCTACACCTTC. This encodes CASSYFTTGSDGYTF.

This sequence joins TRBV6-1 and TRBJ1-1, with 9 bases that match TRBD1. Germline assignment: CDR1 MNHNS and CDR2 SASEGT. CDR3 size: 14 residues. Trimming removed 3 bases from V and 5 bases from J; junction bases left unmatched: 4. The CDR3 loop reads CASSDRQGVTEAFF. The CDR3 DNA follows: TGTGCCAGCAGTGACCGACAGGGGGTAACTGAAGCTTTCTTT.

The chain recombines TRBV5-1 with TRBJ2-5; possibly TRBD1 for D (6 bases). V lost 3 bases and J lost 1, with 13 bases in between. Germline lookup yields CDR1 SGHRS and CDR2 YFSETQ. The CDR3 totals 15 residues. CDR3 sequence: CASSSGWGPQETQYF. The CDR3 region has the DNA TGCGCCAGCAGCTCTGGGTGGGGGCCCCAAGAGACCCAGTACTTC.

The chain combines TRBV3-1 (or the pseudogene TRBV3-2) with TRBJ1-4, with D tentatively TRBD1 (6 bases). The ends were cut back, 3 bases at V and 4 bases at J, with 12 bases in the middle. Germline lookup yields CDR1 LGHDT and CDR2 YNNKEL (reference sequence). This CDR3 region has 15 residues. CDR3 in amino acids: CASSQRTEDNEKLFF. The CDR3 DNA is TGTGCCAGCAGCCAGCGGACAGAAGATAATGAAAAACTGTTTTTT.

This rearrangement joins TRBV11-2 to TRBJ1-1; possibly TRBD1 for D (5 bases). The V gene's germline CDR1 is SGHAT and CDR2 FQNNGV. This CDR3 is built from 14 residues. V lost 6 bases and J lost 4, with 15 bases in between. CDR3 in amino acids: CASRGRGSSTEAFF. CDR3 bases: TGTGCCAGCAGGGGGAGGGGATCGTCCACTGAAGCTTTCTTT.